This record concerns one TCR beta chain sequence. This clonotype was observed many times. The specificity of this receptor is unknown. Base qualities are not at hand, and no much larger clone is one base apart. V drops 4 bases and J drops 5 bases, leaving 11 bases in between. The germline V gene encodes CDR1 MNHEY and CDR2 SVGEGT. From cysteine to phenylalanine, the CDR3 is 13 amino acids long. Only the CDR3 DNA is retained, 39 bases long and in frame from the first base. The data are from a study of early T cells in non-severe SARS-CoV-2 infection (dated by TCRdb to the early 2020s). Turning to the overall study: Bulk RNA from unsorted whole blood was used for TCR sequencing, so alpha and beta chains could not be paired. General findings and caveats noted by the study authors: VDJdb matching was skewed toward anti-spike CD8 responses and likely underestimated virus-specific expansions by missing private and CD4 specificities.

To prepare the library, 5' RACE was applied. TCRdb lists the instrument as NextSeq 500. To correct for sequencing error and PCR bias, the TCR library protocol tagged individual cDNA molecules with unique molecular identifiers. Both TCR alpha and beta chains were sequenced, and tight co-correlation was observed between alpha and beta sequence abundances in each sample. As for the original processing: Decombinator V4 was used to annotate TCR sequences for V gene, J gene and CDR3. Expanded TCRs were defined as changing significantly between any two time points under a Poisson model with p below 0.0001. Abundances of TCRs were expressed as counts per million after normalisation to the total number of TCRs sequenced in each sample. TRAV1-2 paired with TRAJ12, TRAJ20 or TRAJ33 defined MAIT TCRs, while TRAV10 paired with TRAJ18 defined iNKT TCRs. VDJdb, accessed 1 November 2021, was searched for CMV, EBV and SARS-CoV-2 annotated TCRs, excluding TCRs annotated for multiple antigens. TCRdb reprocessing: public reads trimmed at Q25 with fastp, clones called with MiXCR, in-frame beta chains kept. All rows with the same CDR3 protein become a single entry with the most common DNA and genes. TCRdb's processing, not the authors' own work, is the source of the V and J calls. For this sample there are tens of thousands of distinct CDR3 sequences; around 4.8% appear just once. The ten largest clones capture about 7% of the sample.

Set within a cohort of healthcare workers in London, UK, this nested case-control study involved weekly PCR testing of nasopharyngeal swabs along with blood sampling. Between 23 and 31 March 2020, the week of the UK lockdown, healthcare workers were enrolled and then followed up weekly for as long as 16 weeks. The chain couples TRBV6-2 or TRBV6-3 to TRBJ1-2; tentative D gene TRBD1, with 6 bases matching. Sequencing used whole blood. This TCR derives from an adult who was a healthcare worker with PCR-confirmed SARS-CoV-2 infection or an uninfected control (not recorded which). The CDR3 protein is CASSWTGAYGYTF. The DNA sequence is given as TGTGCCAGCAGTTGGACGGGGGCTTATGGCTACACCTTC.